The clone carrying this TCR beta chain was seen repeatedly, ten times or more. The assay was immunoSEQ multiplex PCR, and TCRdb's table has in-frame clones only and misses some. The sample has 200,000 to 300,000 clones, approximately 90% seen once; the top ten hold approximately 4.2%. The source of the sample is a study of blood T cell repertoires in COVID-19. About the research overall: Sites across the United States, Italy and Spain contributed samples from acute and convalescent COVID-19. T cells, B-cell-depleted T cells, or PBMCs provided the cDNA or gDNA that served as material.

Between the trimmed V and J ends, which lost 5 bases and 8 bases, there was a span of 15 bases. The CDR3 runs 13 residues. Germline loops: CDR1 MGHRA, CDR2 YSYEKL. The specimen sequenced was PBMCs or T cells enriched from blood (not recorded which). The source of this sequence is a woman aged 25 to 39 who had recovered from COVID-19. The chain carries TRBV4-1 and TRBJ1-1, with D possibly being TRBD1 (5 bases). The chain's CDR3 is CASSNYRRGEAFF. The CDR3 nucleotides are TGCGCCAGCAGCAATTACAGGAGAGGAGAAGCTTTCTTT.